This T cell receptor beta chain originates from a study of T cell responses to AZD1222 COVID-19 vaccine. Regarding the study as a whole: The donors showed a predominance of white British ancestry and of females, with possible underestimation of clonal diversity. No repertoire was sampled before or during the peak T cell response, only after it. Only a handful of people who got AZD1222 tested seropositive at baseline.

CDR1 MNHEY and CDR2 SVGAGI come from the germline V gene. V dropped 7 bases and J dropped 2 bases, with 11 bases sitting between them. This CDR3 contains 13 residues. Sequencing used immunoSEQ multiplex PCR; TCRdb keeps in-frame clones, though not all of them. The sample lists more than 80,000 clones; 90% were seen once. A note on this clone: What it binds is unknown.

V and J are TRBV6-5 and TRBJ1-1, with D hard to call. This clonotype was obtained from an adult in good health. This specimen was peripheral blood, taken on day 0 of AZD1222 vaccination. CDR3 region: CASTQFRNTEAFF. CDR3 nucleotides: TGTGCCAGCACCCAATTCCGCAACACTGAAGCTTTCTTT.